One sample yielded the 26 T cell receptor beta chains listed below, sequenced in a study of blood T cell repertoires in COVID-19. Repertoires were generated with immunoSEQ multiplex PCR, while TCRdb's copy carries only in-frame clones and drops some. This sample carries under 500,000 clones, 70% to 90% of them seen once, and the ten largest clones take roughly 2%. The sequencing sample was made of PBMCs or T cells enriched from blood (not recorded which). Receptors originate from a woman aged 18-29 years with acute COVID-19.

The chain has TRBV7-9 and TRBJ2-7, with 7 nucleotides matching TRBD1. The CDR3 runs 14 residues. Germline values: CDR1 SEHNR, CDR2 FQNEAQ (reference sequence). V shed 2 bases, J shed 1 base, and the junction held 2 bases outside the gene matches. The CDR3 is CASSLMGQSYEQYF. In DNA, the CDR3 is TGTGCCAGCAGCTTAATGGGACAGTCCTACGAGCAGTACTTC.

This rearrangement joins TRBV11-2 to TRBJ2-3, with TRBD1 matching 8 bases. The CDR3 contains 16 residues. After removal of 5 bases from V and 1 base from J, the junction contained 8 bases not matched to a gene. Germline loops: CDR1 SGHAT, CDR2 FQNNGV. The chain's CDR3 is CASSPGQGLGTDTQYF. The CDR3 coding sequence is TGTGCCAGCAGCCCAGGACAGGGCTTGGGCACAGATACGCAGTATTTT.

The J gene is TRBJ2-3, the V gene TRBV25-1, with TRBD1 matching over 7 bases. Germline CDR1 and CDR2: MGHDK and SYGVNS. The CDR3 has 18 residues. V lost 3 bases and J lost 2; bases outside the gene matches: 14. The CDR3 DNA reads TGTGCCAGCAGTGATCCCGTCGAGGGGGCGGAGCTCACAGATACGCAGTATTTT. Encoded protein: CASSDPVEGAELTDTQYF.

The V call is TRBV7-3, the J call TRBJ2-5, with D uncertain. The germline V gene encodes CDR1 SGHTA and CDR2 FQGTGA. This CDR3 contains 15 residues. V lost 5 bases to trimming and J lost 2 bases, with 15 bases between them. The CDR3 DNA reads as TGTGCCAGCAGCGTCAACACAGCTACACAAGAGACCCAGTACTTC. It specifies CASSVNTATQETQYF.

This chain uses TRBV6-5 with TRBJ1-1, with D maybe TRBD1 (6 bases). Trimming shortened V by 2 bases and J by 5 bases, and 12 bases separated the two germline ends. This CDR3 has 14 amino acids. CDR1 is MNHEY and CDR2 is SVGAGI in the germline V gene. CDR3 in amino acids: CASSYGGAQTEAFF. In DNA, the CDR3 is TGTGCCAGCAGTTACGGGGGGGCGCAGACTGAAGCTTTCTTT.

This clone was observed once. The chain has TRBV5-1 and TRBJ2-3; D unresolved. The CDR3 extends over 12 amino acids. The V gene lost 1 base and the J gene lost 4 bases, with 4 bases spanning the gap. In germline, CDR1 is SGHRS, CDR2 YFSETQ. CDR3 protein: CASSLQSDTQYF. Written as DNA, the CDR3 is TGCGCCAGCAGCTTGCAGTCAGATACGCAGTATTTT.

The chain combines TRBV20-1 with TRBJ2-7; D gene ambiguous. The CDR3 is 14 residues long. The V end lost 6 bases, the J end lost 2 bases, and 17 bases lay between the germline ends. Germline V gene sequence: CDR1 DFQATT, CDR2 SNEGSKA (reference sequence). The CDR3: CSASTNRITYEQYF. In DNA, the CDR3 is TGCAGTGCAAGTACTAATCGGATCACCTACGAGCAGTACTTC.

The chain is built from TRBV19 and TRBJ1-1, with D possibly TRBD1 on 5 matching bases. CDR1 and CDR2 from the germline V gene are LNHDA and SQIVND (reference sequence). V was clipped by 3 bases and J by 1 base, with 9 bases between them. The CDR3 spans 14 residues. The DNA of the CDR3 is TGTGCCAGTAGTATCCGGGGGAAGAACACTGAAGCTTTCTTT. Amino acids: CASSIRGKNTEAFF. Variable domain in full (rest from reference TRBV19 and TRBJ1-1): DGGITQSPKYLFRKEGQNVTLSCEQNLNHDAMYWYRQDPGQGLRLIYYSQIVNDFQKGDIAEGYSVSREKKESFPLTVTSAQKNPTAFYLCASSIRGKNTEAFFGQGTRLTVV.

Here the CDR3 reads CASSQDTGKAYNEQFF. As DNA, the CDR3 is TGCGCCAGCAGCCAAGATACAGGTAAAGCCTACAATGAGCAGTTCTTC. This chain links TRBV4-1 with TRBJ2-1, with D possibly TRBD1 on 5 matching bases. The CDR3 extends over 16 amino acids. The V gene's germline CDR1 is MGHRA and CDR2 YSYEKL. V was clipped by 0 bases and J by 2 bases, with 11 bases between them.

The V call is TRBV5-6, the J call TRBJ2-7; possibly TRBD2 for D (5 bases). Trimming shortened V by 3 bases and J by 2 bases, and 9 bases separated the two germline ends. Germline CDR1 and CDR2: SGHDT and YYEEEE. The CDR3 runs 13 residues. Written as DNA, the CDR3 is TGTGCCAGCAGCTCTTGGACTCCCTACGAGCAGTACTTC. Amino acid sequence: CASSSWTPYEQYF.

The chain employs TRBV2 and TRBJ2-5; 15 bases agree with TRBD2. The trim removed 6 bases at V and 4 bases at J, leaving 6 bases unmatched. CDR3 length: 16 residues. Germline CDR1 is SNHLY and CDR2 is FYNNEI. CDR3 sequence (DNA): TGTGCCAGCAGACCCGGGACTAGCGGGAGGAGAGAGACCCAGTACTTC. Amino acid sequence: CASRPGTSGRRETQYF.

The rearrangement links TRBV24-1 to TRBJ2-1, with D possibly TRBD2 on 6 matching bases. Trimming cost V 5 bases and J 0 bases, with 10 bases left between them. Looked up from germline, CDR1 is KGHDR and CDR2 is SFDVKD. This CDR3 comprises 15 residues. The CDR3 region has the DNA TGTGCCACCAGTGTCAGGGACTCCTCCTACAATGAGCAGTTCTTC. Protein: CATSVRDSSYNEQFF.

The chain recombines TRBV28 with TRBJ2-2, with 10 bases lining up with TRBD2. Per the germline V gene, CDR1 is MDHEN and CDR2 is SYDVKM. This CDR3 has 15 residues. J gave up 6 bases and V 6 bases, and 7 bases lay outside the gene matches. CDR3 loop: CASRISSGSSGELFF. CDR3 coding DNA: TGTGCCAGCAGGATATCTAGCGGGAGTTCCGGGGAGCTGTTTTTT.

The chain's CDR3 is CASSHSTSGRYEQYF. For the CDR3, the DNA is TGCGCCAGCAGCCACTCGACTAGCGGGAGATACGAGCAGTACTTC. This rearrangement joins TRBV4-1 to TRBJ2-7; the match to TRBD2 covers 12 bases. CDR3 length: 15 amino acids. V was clipped by 3 bases and J by 4 bases; unmatched bases: 4. Germline lookup yields CDR1 MGHRA and CDR2 YSYEKL.

The chain employs TRBV11-1 and TRBJ2-5, with a weak D call TRBD2 (5 bases). The CDR3 length is 12 residues. The ends were cut back, 3 bases at V and 9 bases at J, with 11 bases in the middle. Per the germline V gene, CDR1 is SGHAT and CDR2 is FQDESV (reference sequence). The DNA of the CDR3 is TGTGCCAGCAGCTTCCTAAACGGGGCCCAGTACTTC. It encodes CASSFLNGAQYF.

The V gene is TRBV4-1, the J gene TRBJ2-1; TRBD2 might be the D (7 bases). The CDR3 totals 16 residues. Germline loops: CDR1 MGHRA, CDR2 YSYEKL. V was shortened by 0 bases and J by 3 bases, with 12 bases between the two germline ends. In DNA, the CDR3 is TGCGCCAGCAGCCAAGATAGGGGGGGGGACTACAATGAGCAGTTCTTC. Protein sequence: CASSQDRGGDYNEQFF.

The chain has TRBV30 and TRBJ2-7; perhaps TRBD2 as D (5 bases). Germline-derived CDR1 and CDR2 are GTSNPN and SVGIG (reference sequence). V was clipped by 0 bases and J by 5 bases, with 17 bases between them. The CDR3 runs 15 residues. In DNA, the CDR3 is TGTGCCTGGAGTGTAAAGTTAGGAGGTGTTGACGAGCAGTACTTC. Protein product: CAWSVKLGGVDEQYF.

The genes are TRBV14 and TRBJ1-3; D gene uncertain. Germline V gene lookup returns CDR1 SGHDN and CDR2 FVKESK. The CDR3 is 12 residues long. V lost 4 bases and J lost 4, with 5 bases in between. The CDR3 region has the DNA TGTGCCAGCAGCCTTACAGGAAACACCATATATTTT. This codes for CASSLTGNTIYF.

The J gene is TRBJ2-1, the V gene TRBV5-1; 14 bases match TRBD2. This CDR3 comprises 17 residues. V was pared by 1 base and J by 5 bases, with 5 bases of the junction left unmatched. Germline loops: CDR1 SGHRS, CDR2 YFSETQ. The CDR3 coding sequence is TGCGCCAGCAGCTTGCTACTGACTAGCGGGAGGGACAATGAGCAGTTCTTC. Protein sequence: CASSLLLTSGRDNEQFF.

The CDR3 sequence: CASRNRLAYEQYF. The CDR3 region has the DNA TGTGCCAGCAGAAATAGACTAGCCTACGAGCAGTACTTC. The V and J genes are TRBV7-2 and TRBJ2-7; D possibly corresponds to TRBD2 (6 bases). CDR1 is SGHTA, CDR2 FQGNSA, per germline. The V and J ends lost 6 bases and 2 bases respectively, with 11 bases between them. The CDR3 loop spans 13 amino acids.

This rearrangement joins TRBV29-1 to TRBJ1-1, with TRBD1 matching 9 bases. This CDR3 comprises 15 residues. Losses at the gene ends were 5 bases for V and 5 bases for J; bases not matched to a gene: 12. The germline V gene has CDR1 SQVTM and CDR2 ANQGSEA. CDR3 bases: TGCAGCGTTCAATTTTCCGGGACAGGGACTACTGAAGCTTTCTTT. As protein: CSVQFSGTGTTEAFF.

The chain joins TRBV19 to TRBJ1-4, with 8 bases lining up with TRBD1. The CDR3 consists of 17 residues. V lost 4 bases and J lost 4; bases outside the gene matches: 11. Germline-derived CDR1 and CDR2 are LNHDA and SQIVND (reference sequence). CDR3 nucleotide sequence: TGTGCCAGTAGTACAACCCCCATCAGGGGGCTTAATGAAAAACTGTTTTTT. It yields the protein CASSTTPIRGLNEKLFF.

This rearrangement joins TRBV9 to TRBJ1-4; D may be TRBD1 (6 bases). Trimming removed 3 bases at V and 4 bases at J, with 13 bases between. The CDR3 contains 15 residues. Germline CDR1 SGDLS, CDR2 YYNGEE. The CDR3 DNA follows: TGTGCCAGCAGCGCCTCGGGACACGGTAATGAAAAACTGTTTTTT. Protein: CASSASGHGNEKLFF.

The chain uses TRBV10-3 and TRBJ1-1, with TRBD1 as a possible D gene (6 bases). CDR3 length: 13 residues. The germline V and J ends were trimmed by 6 bases and 8 bases, with 16 bases remaining between them. CDR1 and CDR2 (germline): ENHRY, SYGVKD. The CDR3 bases are TGTGCCATCAGCAGCCCACCGGACAGAGAAGCTTTCTTT. Translation: CAISSPPDREAFF.

The chain combines TRBV30 with TRBJ2-7; 7 bases match TRBD2. The CDR3 is made up of 11 amino acids. V gave up 6 bases and J gave up 6 bases; unmatched junction bases: 5. Germline loops: CDR1 GTSNPN, CDR2 SVGIG (reference sequence). CDR3 in amino acids: CACNWGGEQYF. The CDR3 DNA reads as TGTGCCTGCAACTGGGGGGGCGAGCAGTACTTC.

Only one count was recorded for this clone. The V gene is TRBV6-5, the J gene TRBJ2-4; TRBD2 matches 10 bases. Trimming cost V 5 bases and J 7 bases; bases outside gene matches: 8. The CDR3 is 15 residues long. Germline loops: CDR1 MNHEY, CDR2 SVGAGI. In DNA, the CDR3 is TGTGCCAGCAGTCGCGGACTAGCGGTGGAGAACATTCAGTACTTC. This translates into CASSRGLAVENIQYF.